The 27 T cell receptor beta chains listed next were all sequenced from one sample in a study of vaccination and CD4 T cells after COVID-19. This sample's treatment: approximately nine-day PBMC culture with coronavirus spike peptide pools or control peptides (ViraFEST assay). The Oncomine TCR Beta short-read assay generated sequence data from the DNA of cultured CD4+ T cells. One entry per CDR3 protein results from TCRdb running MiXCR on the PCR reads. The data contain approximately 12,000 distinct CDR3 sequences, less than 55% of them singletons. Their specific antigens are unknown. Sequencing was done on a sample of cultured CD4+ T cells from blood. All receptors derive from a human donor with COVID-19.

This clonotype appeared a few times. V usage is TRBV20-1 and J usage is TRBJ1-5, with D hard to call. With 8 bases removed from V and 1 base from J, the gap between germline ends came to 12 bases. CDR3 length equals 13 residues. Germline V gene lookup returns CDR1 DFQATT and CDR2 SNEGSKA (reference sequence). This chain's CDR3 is CSTRVGSNQPQHF. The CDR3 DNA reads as TGCAGTACGAGGGTTGGAAGCAATCAGCCCCAGCATTTT.

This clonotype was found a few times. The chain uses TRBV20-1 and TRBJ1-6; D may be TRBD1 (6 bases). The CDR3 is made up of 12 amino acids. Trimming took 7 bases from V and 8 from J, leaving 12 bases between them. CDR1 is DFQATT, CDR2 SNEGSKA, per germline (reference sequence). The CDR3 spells CSGRTDYSPLHF. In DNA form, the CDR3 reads TGCAGTGGCCGGACAGACTATTCACCCCTCCACTTT.

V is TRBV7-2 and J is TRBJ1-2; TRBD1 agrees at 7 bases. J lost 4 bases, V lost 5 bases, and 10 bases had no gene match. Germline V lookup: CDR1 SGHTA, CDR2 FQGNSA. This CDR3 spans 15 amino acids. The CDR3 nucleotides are TGTGCCAGCAGCACTCGGACAGGATTTATCTATGGCTACACCTTC. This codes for CASSTRTGFIYGYTF. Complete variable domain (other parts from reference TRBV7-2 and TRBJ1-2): GAGVSQSPSNKVTEKGKDVELRCDPISGHTALYWYRQSLGQGLEFLIYFQGNSAPDKSGLPSDRFSAERTGGSVSTLTIQRTQQEDSAVYLCASSTRTGFIYGYTFGSGTRLTVV.

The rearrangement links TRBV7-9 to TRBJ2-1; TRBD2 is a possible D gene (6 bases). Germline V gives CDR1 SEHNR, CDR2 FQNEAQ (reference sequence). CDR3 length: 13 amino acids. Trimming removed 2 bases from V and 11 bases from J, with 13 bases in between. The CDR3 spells CASSLPGRPQQFF. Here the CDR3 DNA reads TGTGCCAGCAGCTTACCGGGGAGGCCTCAGCAGTTCTTC.

The CDR3 DNA follows: TGCGCCAGCAGCTTGGACCCAGCGAGCTCCTACGAGCAGTACTTC. Encoded protein: CASSLDPASSYEQYF. The chain has TRBV5-1 and TRBJ2-7; D is unresolved. Deletions cut 0 bases from V and 0 bases from J, with 10 bases between. CDR1 is SGHRS, CDR2 YFSETQ, per germline. The length of the CDR3 is 15 residues.

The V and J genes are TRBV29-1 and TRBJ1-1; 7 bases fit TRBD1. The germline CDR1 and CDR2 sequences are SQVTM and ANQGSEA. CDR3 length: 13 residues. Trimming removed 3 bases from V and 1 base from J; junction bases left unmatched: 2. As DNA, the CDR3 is TGCAGCGTTGAGAGGGACAGGAACACTGAAGCTTTCTTT. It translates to CSVERDRNTEAFF.

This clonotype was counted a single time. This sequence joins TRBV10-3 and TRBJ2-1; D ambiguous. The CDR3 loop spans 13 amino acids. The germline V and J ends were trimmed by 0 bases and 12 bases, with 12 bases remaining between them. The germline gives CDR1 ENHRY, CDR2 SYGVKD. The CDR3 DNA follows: TGTGCCATCAGTGAGTCTGTCGGCTTCGTGCAGTTCTTC. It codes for CAISESVGFVQFF.

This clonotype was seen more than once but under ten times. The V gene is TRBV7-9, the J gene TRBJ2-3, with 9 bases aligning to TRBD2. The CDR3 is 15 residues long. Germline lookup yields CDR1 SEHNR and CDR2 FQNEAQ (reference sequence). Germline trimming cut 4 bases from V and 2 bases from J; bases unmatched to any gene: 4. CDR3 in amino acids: CASSSSGGSTDTQYF. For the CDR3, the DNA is TGTGCCAGCAGCTCAAGCGGGGGGTCCACAGATACGCAGTATTTT.

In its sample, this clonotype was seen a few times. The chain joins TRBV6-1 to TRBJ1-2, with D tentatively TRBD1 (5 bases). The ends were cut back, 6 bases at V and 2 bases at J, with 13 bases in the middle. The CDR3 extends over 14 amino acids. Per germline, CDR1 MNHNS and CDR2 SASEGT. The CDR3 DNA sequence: TGTGCCAGCAGCCCGAGTGGGGGGAACTATGGCTACACCTTC. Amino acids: CASSPSGGNYGYTF.

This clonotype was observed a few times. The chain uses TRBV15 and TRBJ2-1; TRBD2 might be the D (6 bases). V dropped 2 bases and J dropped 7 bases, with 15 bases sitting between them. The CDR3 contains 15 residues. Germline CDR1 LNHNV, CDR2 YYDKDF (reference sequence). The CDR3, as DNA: TGTGCCACCAGCAGAACCGGGGCCCGGGGGAATGAGCAGTTCTTC. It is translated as CATSRTGARGNEQFF.

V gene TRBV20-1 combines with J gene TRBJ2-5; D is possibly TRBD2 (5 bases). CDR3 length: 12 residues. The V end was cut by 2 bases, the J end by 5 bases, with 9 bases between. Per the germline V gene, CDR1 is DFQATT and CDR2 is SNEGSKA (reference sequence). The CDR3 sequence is CSARPLAETQYF. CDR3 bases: TGCAGTGCTAGACCCCTAGCTGAGACCCAGTACTTC.

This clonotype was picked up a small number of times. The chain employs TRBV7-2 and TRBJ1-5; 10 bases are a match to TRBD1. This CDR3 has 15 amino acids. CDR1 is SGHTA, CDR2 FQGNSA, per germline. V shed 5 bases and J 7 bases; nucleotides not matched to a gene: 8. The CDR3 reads CASSLTGGVGQPQHF. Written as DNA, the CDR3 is TGTGCCAGCAGCCTGACAGGGGGCGTGGGCCAGCCCCAGCATTTT.

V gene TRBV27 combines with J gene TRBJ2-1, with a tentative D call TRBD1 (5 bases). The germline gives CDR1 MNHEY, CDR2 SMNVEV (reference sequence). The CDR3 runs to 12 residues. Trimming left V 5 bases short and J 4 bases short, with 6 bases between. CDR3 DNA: TGTGCCAGCAGTGACAGATACAATGAGCAGTTCTTC. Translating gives CASSDRYNEQFF.

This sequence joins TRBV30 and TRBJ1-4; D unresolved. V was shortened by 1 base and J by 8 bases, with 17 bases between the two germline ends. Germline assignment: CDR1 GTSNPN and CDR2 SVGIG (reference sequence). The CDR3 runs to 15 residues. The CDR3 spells CAWSGGREIGEKLFF. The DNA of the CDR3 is TGTGCCTGGAGTGGGGGTAGAGAGATTGGCGAAAAACTGTTTTTT.

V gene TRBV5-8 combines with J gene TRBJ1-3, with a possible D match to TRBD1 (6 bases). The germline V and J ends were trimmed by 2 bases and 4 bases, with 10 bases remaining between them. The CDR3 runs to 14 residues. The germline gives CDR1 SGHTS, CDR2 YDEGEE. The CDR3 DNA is TGTGCCAGCAGCTTCAGGGGAGTGGGAAACACCATATATTTT. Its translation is CASSFRGVGNTIYF.

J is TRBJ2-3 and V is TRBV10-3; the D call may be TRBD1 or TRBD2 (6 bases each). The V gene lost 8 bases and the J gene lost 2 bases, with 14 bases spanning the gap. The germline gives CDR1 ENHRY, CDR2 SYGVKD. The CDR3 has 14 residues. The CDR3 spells CAIGVGGTTDTQYF. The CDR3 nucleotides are TGTGCCATCGGAGTGGGGGGCACCACAGATACGCAGTATTTT.

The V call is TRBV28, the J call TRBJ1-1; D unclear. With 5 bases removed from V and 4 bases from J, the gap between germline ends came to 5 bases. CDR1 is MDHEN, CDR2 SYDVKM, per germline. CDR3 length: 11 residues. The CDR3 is CASSNPTEAFF. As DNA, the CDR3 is TGTGCCAGCAGTAATCCCACTGAAGCTTTCTTT.

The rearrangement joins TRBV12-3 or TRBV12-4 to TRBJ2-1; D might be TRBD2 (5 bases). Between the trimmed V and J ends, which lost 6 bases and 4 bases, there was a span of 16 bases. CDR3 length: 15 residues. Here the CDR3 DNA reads TGTGCCAGCAGACCCTCCGGGATTCGATACAATGAGCAGTTCTTC. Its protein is CASRPSGIRYNEQFF.

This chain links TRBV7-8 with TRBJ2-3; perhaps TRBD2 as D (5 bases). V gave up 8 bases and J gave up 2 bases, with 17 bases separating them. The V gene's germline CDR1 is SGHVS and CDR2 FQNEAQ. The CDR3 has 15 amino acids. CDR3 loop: CASGLSDGNTDTQYF. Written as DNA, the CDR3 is TGTGCCAGCGGACTCTCGGACGGGAACACAGATACGCAGTATTTT.

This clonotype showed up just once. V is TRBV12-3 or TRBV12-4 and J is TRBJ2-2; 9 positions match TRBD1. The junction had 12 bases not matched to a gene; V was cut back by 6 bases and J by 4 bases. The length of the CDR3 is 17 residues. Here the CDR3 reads CASRTPVGQGSTGELFF. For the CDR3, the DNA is TGTGCCAGCAGGACCCCGGTCGGACAGGGGAGCACCGGGGAGCTGTTTTTT.

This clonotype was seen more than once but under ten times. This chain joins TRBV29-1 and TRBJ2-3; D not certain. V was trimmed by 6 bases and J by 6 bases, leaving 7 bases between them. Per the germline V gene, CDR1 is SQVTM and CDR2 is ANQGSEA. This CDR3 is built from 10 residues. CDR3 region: CSVLEDTQYF. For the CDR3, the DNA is TGCAGCGTGCTTGAGGATACGCAGTATTTT.

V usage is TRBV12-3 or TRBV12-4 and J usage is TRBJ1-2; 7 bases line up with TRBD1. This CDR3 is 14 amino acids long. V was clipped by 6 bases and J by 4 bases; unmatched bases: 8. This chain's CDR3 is CASSPTGFPYGYTF. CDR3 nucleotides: TGTGCCAGCAGCCCGACAGGGTTCCCCTATGGCTACACCTTC.

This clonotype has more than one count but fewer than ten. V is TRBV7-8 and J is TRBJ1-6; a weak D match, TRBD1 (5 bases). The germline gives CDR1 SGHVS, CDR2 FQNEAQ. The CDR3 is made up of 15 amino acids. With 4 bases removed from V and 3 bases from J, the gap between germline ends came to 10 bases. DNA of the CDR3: TGTGCCAGCAGCTCGCAGACAGTCTATAATTCACCCCTCCACTTT. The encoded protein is CASSSQTVYNSPLHF. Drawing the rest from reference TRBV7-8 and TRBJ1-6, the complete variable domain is GAGVSQSPRYKVAKRGQDVALRCDPISGHVSLFWYQQALGQGPEFLTYFQNEAQLDKSGLPSDRFFAERPEGSVSTLKIQRTQQEDSAVYLCASSSQTVYNSPLHFGNGTRLTVT.

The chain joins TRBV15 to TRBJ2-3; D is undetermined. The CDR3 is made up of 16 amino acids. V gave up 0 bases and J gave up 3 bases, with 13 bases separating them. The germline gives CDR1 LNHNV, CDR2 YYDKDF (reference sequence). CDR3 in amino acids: CATSREARLETDTQYF. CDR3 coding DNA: TGTGCCACCAGCAGAGAAGCTCGGCTAGAAACAGATACGCAGTATTTT.

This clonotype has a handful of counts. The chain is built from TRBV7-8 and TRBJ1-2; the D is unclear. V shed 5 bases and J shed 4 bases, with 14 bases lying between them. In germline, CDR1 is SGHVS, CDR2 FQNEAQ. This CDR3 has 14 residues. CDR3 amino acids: CASSAILGGYGYTF. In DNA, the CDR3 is TGTGCCAGCAGCGCCATATTAGGCGGCTATGGCTACACCTTC.

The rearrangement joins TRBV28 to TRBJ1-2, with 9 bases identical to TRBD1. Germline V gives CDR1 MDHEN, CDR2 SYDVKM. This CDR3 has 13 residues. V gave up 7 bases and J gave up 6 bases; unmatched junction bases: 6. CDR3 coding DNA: TGTGCCAGCAAAGGGACAGGGAGGAATGGCTACACCTTC. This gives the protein CASKGTGRNGYTF.

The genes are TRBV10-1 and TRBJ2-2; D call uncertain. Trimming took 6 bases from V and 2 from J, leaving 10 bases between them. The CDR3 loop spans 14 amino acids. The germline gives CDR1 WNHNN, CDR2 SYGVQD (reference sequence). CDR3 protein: CASRGGGNTGELFF. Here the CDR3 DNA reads TGCGCCAGCAGGGGCGGCGGAAACACCGGGGAGCTGTTTTTT.